This passage covers 21 T cell receptor beta chains from one sample sequenced in a study of T-cell memory formation after mild COVID-19. From the 5' RACE reads, TCRdb called clonotypes with MiXCR, one entry per CDR3 protein. This table holds just over 200,000 distinct CDR3 sequences, around 8.8% found once. Specimen: PBMCs or a T cell subset sorted from them (not recorded which). The receptors originated from a man aged 18 to 30 who had mild COVID-19 (a few samples of this study predate the infection). Cell type and time point are not known.

In its sample, this clonotype was seen a few times. The chain uses TRBV5-8 and TRBJ1-2, with no clear D. This CDR3 is 14 amino acids long. Germline V lookup: CDR1 SGHTS, CDR2 YDEGEE. Trimming left V 0 bases short and J 6 bases short, with 12 bases between. DNA of the CDR3: TGTGCCAGCAGCTTGGATTGGAAGCCAAATGGCTACACCTTC. Translation: CASSLDWKPNGYTF.

This clonotype was observed many times. This chain links TRBV7-6 with TRBJ1-5; D unclear. Trimming removed 5 bases from V and 0 bases from J, with 5 bases in between. Germline assignment: CDR1 SGHVS and CDR2 FNYEAQ. The CDR3 is 13 amino acids. The CDR3 is CASSPYSNQPQHF. The DNA for the CDR3 is TGTGCCAGCAGCCCATATAGCAATCAGCCCCAGCATTTT. The full variable domain, in which reference TRBV7-6 and TRBJ1-5 provide the parts outside the CDR3, is GAGVSQSPRYKVTKRGQDVALRCDPISGHVSLYWYRQALGQGPEFLTYFNYEAQQDKSGLPNDRFSAERPEGSISTLTIQRTEQRDSAMYRCASSPYSNQPQHFGDGTRLSIL.

This clonotype appeared a few times. The chain joins TRBV7-2 to TRBJ2-4; tentative D call: TRBD2 (5 bases). The ends were cut back, 5 bases at V and 1 base at J, with 9 bases in the middle. This CDR3 is 14 amino acids long. CDR1 SGHTA and CDR2 FQGNSA come from the germline V gene. The CDR3 loop reads CASSPGFAKNIQYF. The CDR3 bases are TGTGCCAGCAGCCCGGGGTTCGCCAAAAACATTCAGTACTTC.

This clonotype was detected only a few times. The chain recombines TRBV7-2 with TRBJ2-3; D perhaps matches TRBD1 (6 bases). Trimming cost V 4 bases and J 0 bases, with 11 bases left between them. CDR3 length equals 15 residues. CDR1 and CDR2 from the germline V gene are SGHTA and FQGNSA. CDR3 in DNA: TGTGCCAGCAGCTCGCTACAGGGTAGCACAGATACGCAGTATTTT. This translates into CASSSLQGSTDTQYF.

This clonotype was detected many times. The CDR3 loop is CASSQASNSHEQYF. DNA for the CDR3: TGTGCCAGCAGCCAAGCTAGTAATTCCCACGAGCAGTACTTC. The rearrangement uses TRBV3-1 and TRBJ2-7; no firm D call. Germline V CDR1 and CDR2: LGHDT, YNNKEL (reference sequence). The CDR3 has 14 residues. V was clipped by 1 base and J by 5 bases, with 12 bases between them.

Only a few counts were recorded for this clonotype. The CDR3 region is CASSHRLFAGTGSQFF. The DNA of the CDR3 is TGTGCCAGCAGCCACCGCTTATTTGCCGGGACAGGGTCCCAGTTCTTC. V usage is TRBV14 and J usage is TRBJ2-1, with 9 bases matching TRBD1. With V trimmed by 3 bases and J by 13 bases, 16 bases remained unmatched. The CDR3 sequence is 16 residues long. Germline V gene lookup returns CDR1 SGHDN and CDR2 FVKESK.

V and J are TRBV6-2 or TRBV6-3 and TRBJ2-1; D is ambiguous. The CDR3 has 10 amino acids. Germline CDR1 is MNHEY and CDR2 is SVGEGT. The ends were cut back, 10 bases at V and 4 bases at J, with 5 bases in the middle. The CDR3 is CATGYNEQFF. The CDR3 DNA is TGTGCCACCGGATACAATGAGCAGTTCTTC.

The genes are TRBV19 and TRBJ2-2; 7 bases align to TRBD2. The CDR3 sequence is 15 residues long. Per the germline V gene, CDR1 is LNHDA and CDR2 is SQIVND (reference sequence). V lost 7 bases to trimming and J lost 4 bases; unmatched junction nucleotides: 9. The DNA for the CDR3 is TGTGCCAGTACCCAAAGCGGGGCCCCCACCGGGGAGCTGTTTTTT. Encoded protein: CASTQSGAPTGELFF.

The chain is built from TRBV4-2 and TRBJ2-2; 9 bases fit TRBD1. This CDR3 has 15 residues. CDR1 and CDR2 from the germline V gene are LGHNA and YNFKEQ. J was trimmed by 6 bases and V by 2 bases; bases with no gene match: 4. CDR3 nucleotides: TGTGCCAGCAGCCAAACGGGACAGGGTCCCGGGGAGCTGTTTTTT. Protein sequence: CASSQTGQGPGELFF.

This clonotype has only a few counts. This chain joins TRBV7-2 and TRBJ2-1; TRBD2 is a possible D gene (6 bases). Germline V CDR1 and CDR2: SGHTA, FQGNSA. The length of the CDR3 is 14 residues. V was cut by 1 base and J by 14 bases, with 18 bases left in between. The CDR3 sequence: CASSLEDWEDSKFF. The CDR3 coding sequence is TGTGCCAGCAGCTTAGAGGATTGGGAGGACTCTAAGTTCTTC.

The V gene is TRBV2, the J gene TRBJ2-2; no definite D call. This CDR3 contains 16 residues. Germline V gives CDR1 SNHLY, CDR2 FYNNEI. V was clipped by 5 bases and J by 1 base, with 14 bases between them. CDR3 bases: TGTGCCAGCAGTAATCGGAGCACCTTGAACACCGGGGAGCTGTTTTTT. It encodes CASSNRSTLNTGELFF.

This clonotype was seen a handful of times. This clone may be a read error of a much larger clone one base away. This chain connects TRBV27 to TRBJ2-1; tentative D call: TRBD1 (5 bases). CDR3 length: 14 residues. CDR1 is MNHEY, CDR2 SMNVEV, per germline (reference sequence). V dropped 5 bases and J dropped 0 bases, with 8 bases sitting between them. This CDR3 reads CASSDDSSYNEQFF. The DNA of the CDR3 is TGTGCCAGCAGTGATGACAGCTCCTACAATGAGCAGTTCTTC.

There are many counts of this clonotype. The rearrangement links TRBV28 to TRBJ2-7, with 8 bases identical to TRBD1. Germline values: CDR1 MDHEN, CDR2 SYDVKM. The junction had 3 bases not matched to a gene; V was cut back by 5 bases and J by 0 bases. This CDR3 region has 14 residues. CDR3 loop: CASSPGGSSYEQYV. The CDR3, as DNA: TGTGCCAGCAGTCCAGGGGGCAGCTCCTACGAGCAGTACGTC.

This chain connects TRBV2 to TRBJ2-5; D not resolved. CDR3 length: 13 residues. V gave up 5 bases and J gave up 5 bases, with 12 bases separating them. Germline V gene data show CDR1 as SNHLY and CDR2 as FYNNEI. CDR3 in amino acids: CASSFMPKETQYF. The CDR3 DNA follows: TGTGCCAGCAGTTTTATGCCCAAGGAGACCCAGTACTTC.

The chain joins TRBV29-1 to TRBJ2-1; 8 nucleotides line up with TRBD2. Germline CDR1 SQVTM, CDR2 ANQGSEA. CDR3 length: 18 amino acids. With 6 bases clipped from V and 0 bases from J, the junction kept 16 bases outside the gene matches. The CDR3 loop reads CSVEAGGSSLYSYNEQFF. The CDR3 DNA reads as TGCAGCGTCGAGGCGGGGGGATCGTCCCTTTACTCCTACAATGAGCAGTTCTTC.

This rearrangement joins TRBV5-6 to TRBJ2-5; D is ambiguous. This CDR3 is 13 amino acids long. The V end lost 3 bases, the J end lost 5 bases, and 11 bases lay between the germline ends. From germline, CDR1 is SGHDT and CDR2 YYEEEE. The CDR3 loop is CASSYRGVETQYF. The CDR3 bases are TGTGCCAGCAGCTATAGAGGTGTTGAGACCCAGTACTTC.

The genes are TRBV7-3 and TRBJ2-2, with 9 nucleotides matching TRBD2. The CDR3 is 16 residues long. V shed 3 bases and J 4 bases; nucleotides not matched to a gene: 6. Looked up from germline, CDR1 is SGHTA and CDR2 is FQGTGA. The CDR3 here is CASSLSGLAGTGELFF. The CDR3 DNA follows: TGTGCCAGCAGCTTGTCGGGACTAGCTGGCACCGGGGAGCTGTTTTTT.

This clonotype was detected many times. J is TRBJ2-3 and V is TRBV7-2; D is unresolved. Germline CDR1 reads SGHTA; CDR2 reads FQGNSA. With 5 bases removed from V and 1 base from J, the gap between germline ends came to 16 bases. This CDR3 contains 16 residues. The CDR3 DNA reads as TGTGCCAGCAGCCCTGGGCATACCTCTGGCACAGATACGCAGTATTTT. Translated, it gives CASSPGHTSGTDTQYF.

V is TRBV7-9 and J is TRBJ2-5; D gene ambiguous. The CDR3 extends over 14 amino acids. In germline, CDR1 is SEHNR, CDR2 FQNEAQ (reference sequence). The V end lost 2 bases, the J end lost 0 bases, and 7 bases lay between the germline ends. CDR3 sequence: CASSLQTYQETQYF. DNA of the CDR3: TGTGCCAGCAGCTTACAGACATACCAAGAGACCCAGTACTTC.

This clonotype was counted at least ten times. The rearrangement links TRBV18 to TRBJ2-3; no definite D call. Trimming removed 3 bases at V and 1 base at J, with 2 bases between. CDR1 and CDR2 (germline): KGHSH, LQKENI. The CDR3 runs to 12 residues. CDR3 coding DNA: TGTGCCAGCTCACCCGGCACAGATACGCAGTATTTT. Translated: CASSPGTDTQYF.

This clonotype was found many times. V gene TRBV5-5 combines with J gene TRBJ2-1; TRBD2 might be the D (6 bases). CDR3 length: 13 amino acids. The V gene's germline CDR1 is SGHKS and CDR2 YYEKEE (reference sequence). Trimming pared 6 bases from V and 2 bases from J, leaving 9 bases between. This chain's CDR3 is CASNERAYNEQFF. DNA for the CDR3: TGTGCCAGCAACGAGCGGGCCTACAATGAGCAGTTCTTC.